Shown below are 8 T cell receptor beta chains from a single sample sequenced in a study of cytomegalovirus exposure and HLA in healthy donors. Primers: 60 Vbeta forward and 13 Jbeta reverse. Sequenced by immunoSEQ multiplex PCR; TCRdb stores in-frame clones only, minus some. The table lists roughly 150,000 clones, roughly 80% of them singletons. Sequences were obtained from PBMCs. These receptors all come from a woman between 35 and 50 years old in good health and CMV-seronegative.

The chain couples TRBV2 to TRBJ2-7; D possibly corresponds to TRBD1 (5 bases). From germline, CDR1 is SNHLY and CDR2 FYNNEI. This CDR3 is built from 14 residues. Trimming shortened V by 6 bases and J by 5 bases, and 17 bases separated the two germline ends. DNA of the CDR3: TGTGCCAGCAGAAGAACAGGATTATCAGACGAGCAGTACTTC. As protein: CASRRTGLSDEQYF.

This sequence joins TRBV5-4 and TRBJ2-1, with unresolved D. The length of the CDR3 is 14 residues. Between the trimmed V and J ends, which lost 1 base and 2 bases, there was a span of 7 bases. Per germline, CDR1 SGHNT and CDR2 YYREEE (reference sequence). This chain's CDR3 is CASSLSTTYNEQFF. For the CDR3, the DNA is TGTGCCAGCAGCTTGTCAACTACCTACAATGAGCAGTTCTTC.

The chain is built from TRBV11-3 and TRBJ2-3; 11 positions match TRBD2. Germline CDR1 reads SGHNT; CDR2 reads YENEEA. The CDR3 has 16 amino acids. The trim removed 5 bases at V and 6 bases at J, leaving 10 bases unmatched. This chain's CDR3 is CASSKISGGAGDTQYF. DNA for the CDR3: TGTGCCAGCAGCAAGATTAGCGGGGGGGCAGGGGATACGCAGTATTTT.

V is TRBV7-2 and J is TRBJ1-5; D ambiguous. Germline V CDR1 and CDR2: SGHTA, FQGNSA. The CDR3 loop spans 12 amino acids. V lost 6 bases and J lost 4, with 7 bases in between. DNA of the CDR3: TGTGCCAGCAGGCGGGAAAATCAGCCCCAGCATTTT. It specifies CASRRENQPQHF.

The J gene is TRBJ2-7, the V gene TRBV11-2, with TRBD1 identical over 7 bases. V lost 5 bases and J lost 2; bases outside the gene matches: 6. The germline V gene encodes CDR1 SGHAT and CDR2 FQNNGV. The CDR3 is made up of 14 amino acids. The CDR3 region is CASSGQDPTYEQYF. The CDR3, as DNA: TGTGCCAGCAGCGGACAGGACCCGACCTACGAGCAGTACTTC.

This chain joins TRBV7-2 and TRBJ2-1; the match to TRBD2 covers 8 bases. V shed 1 base, J shed 7 bases, and the junction held 6 bases outside the gene matches. The CDR3 is made up of 15 amino acids. CDR1 is SGHTA and CDR2 is FQGNSA in the germline V gene. CDR3 residues: CASSLGGGRENEQFF. For the CDR3, the DNA is TGTGCCAGCAGCTTAGGCGGGGGGAGAGAGAATGAGCAGTTCTTC.

This chain connects TRBV2 to TRBJ2-1; 12 positions agree with TRBD2. Germline V gene data show CDR1 as SNHLY and CDR2 as FYNNEI. V shed 1 base and J 0 bases; nucleotides not matched to a gene: 7. This CDR3 is 19 amino acids long. CDR3 nucleotides: TGTGCCAGCAGTGAAGGACTAGCGGGGGAAACTAGCTCCTACAATGAGCAGTTCTTC. Translated, it gives CASSEGLAGETSSYNEQFF.

The rearrangement links TRBV28 to TRBJ2-1; no firm D call. This CDR3 has 15 residues. The germline V gene has CDR1 MDHEN and CDR2 SYDVKM. V was pared by 6 bases and J by 9 bases, with 21 bases between. In nucleotides, the CDR3 is TGTGCCAGCAGCTTAAATACCCCTCAGTTTGGTGAGCAGTTCTTC. It codes for CASSLNTPQFGEQFF.